Included here is one TCR beta chain sequence, with context. What antigen it recognizes has not been identified. No base quality information exists; no much larger clone differs at one position. This specimen comes from a study of brain T cells in children with intractable seizures (dated by TCRdb to the early 2020s). Regarding the complete study: Resected brain tissue from about 48 pediatric epilepsy surgery cases was initially screened for immune gene transcripts with a NanoString immunology panel. Among the roughly 12 selected surgery cases, eight also had pre-surgery blood sequenced, leaving four with brain tissue only.

This sample's time point label indicates: resected brain tissue, or blood drawn just prior to surgery. The surgery cases with the highest brain T cell transcript signatures were chosen for TCR beta chain sequencing of brain tissue, and also of blood when blood was available. Prior to surgery, the patients had been treated with at least one anti-epileptic drug. The TCR-sequenced patients were children whose drug-resistant epilepsy was caused by tuberous sclerosis complex, focal cortical dysplasia, Rasmussen encephalitis or hemimegalencephaly. Blood was drawn right before the epilepsy surgery. The Monarch genomic DNA purification kit was used to extract bulk genomic DNA from unsorted brain tissue and whole blood. The immunoSEQ assay was used to generate TCR beta chain sequences from genomic DNA. Turning to the authors' computational methods: Any CDR3 sequence that did not begin with the conserved framework cysteine at position 104 was removed by hand. To get clonality, the normalized Shannon's Diversity Index was subtracted from one, giving values from 0 (maximal diversity) to 1 (oligoclonal). Chi-squared comparison-of-proportions tests were used to check whether the frequency of the same CDR3 differed between samples, for example brain versus blood. Public clonotypes were identified by searching immuneACCESS, and similarity to known antiviral clonotypes was assessed with the VDJdb browser. Imported from immuneACCESS, the table was reduced by TCRdb to in-frame sequences with V and J called. These copies leave out some clones; in studies compared against another copy, an unresolved V gene accounts for under half, and the cause of the remainder is not known. The V and J calls and clone size were taken over from that table, and D and trimming were inferred from the DNA. This sample gives roughly 64,000 clones in total; 95% to 96% of them show up just once. The ten largest make up 0.35% to 0.4% of the sample.

Overall results and qualifications from the work: Because pre- and post-surgery blood were sequenced to different depths, clones absent from the pre-surgery sample may reflect undersampling. Viral specificity was inferred solely from CDR3 sequence similarity, and the HCMV serostatus of the patients was not known.

Here the sequenced sample was peripheral blood, taken at surgery. The source of this sequence is a boy in the first two years of life with focal cortical dysplasia and intractable seizures.

The sequenced DNA is TGTGCCAGCAGCCTTAAGAGGGTGGACGGAGAGACCCAGTACTTC. Protein translation: CASSLKRVDGETQYF. The V and J genes are TRBV7-2 and TRBJ2-5; the D gene is perhaps TRBD2, on 5 matching bases. Cut back by 5 bases and 4 bases, the V and J ends lie 17 bases apart. From the germline V gene, CDR1 is SGHTA and CDR2 is FQGNSA. The CDR3 numbers 15 residues from cysteine through phenylalanine. Only CDR3 DNA is held: 45 bases, read in frame from base 1.